This TCR beta chain derives from a study of T cell repertoires in cytomegalovirus infection. Study context: Shared public TCR beta signatures pointed to both CMV infection and a matching HLA type. Study-wide results and caveats: Predominance within the ex vivo response was attributable to HLA-C-restricted CMV-specific TCR beta clonotypes. CMV carriers with the relevant HLA were identified by cumulative public TCR beta family frequency.

This clonotype was detected only once. Its specificity is not known. Trimming took 0 bases from V and 8 from J, leaving 11 bases between them. There are 14 residues in the CDR3. Germline V gene lookup returns CDR1 MNHEY and CDR2 SVGEGT. TCRdb redid the calling of the reads with MiXCR, one entry per CDR3 protein. Of 250,000 to 300,000 distinct CDR3 sequences listed, under 30% are singletons. This TCR was recovered from a human donor in good health (CMV status not recorded). Some clones in this sample may be carry-over from other donors' samples. This rearrangement joins TRBV6-2 or TRBV6-3 to TRBJ1-5, with D possibly matching TRBD1 (5 bases). Material: PBMCs. The CDR3 protein is CASSYSGGAKPQHF. The CDR3 DNA reads TGTGCCAGCAGTTACTCGGGAGGGGCGAAGCCCCAGCATTTT.